A selection of T cell receptor beta chains follows, all from one sample in a study of CD4 T cells in relation to SARS-CoV-2 and coronaviruses. This table comes from immunoSEQ multiplex PCR, and its TCRdb copy is limited to in-frame clones, with some not included. Seen here are 20,000 to 25,000 clones, about 70% observed once, and the top ten hold around 11%. Antigen specificity for these receptors is unknown. The sample comprised CD4+ T cells from PBMCs, cultured in vitro. The origin of the receptors is a human donor in good health. CDR3s include the opening cysteine and the closing phenylalanine or tryptophan. A D gene is named only where the DNA matches it firmly. Some rows mark clone size as missing; the rest say once, few, many or name a class of expanded clone.

J: TRBJ2-1; size: -; length: 17; V: TRBV24-1; D: -; CDR3: CATSDLSDGSGNNEQFF; DNA: TGTGCCACCAGTGATTTGTCGGATGGTAGCGGAAACAATGAGCAGTTCTTC
J: TRBJ2-5; size: once; length: 16; V: TRBV5-6; D: -; CDR3: CASSLVLGRAQETQYF; DNA: TGTGCCAGCAGCTTGGTACTGGGCAGGGCACAAGAGACCCAGTACTTC
J: TRBJ1-1; size: -; length: 16; V: TRBV7-9; D: TRBD1; CDR3: CASRKDRGRVSTEAFF; DNA: TGTGCCAGCAGGAAGGACAGGGGGCGCGTGAGCACTGAAGCTTTCTTT
J: TRBJ1-2; size: few; length: 13; V: TRBV5-1; D: -; CDR3: CASSPRDPRGYTF; DNA: TGCGCCAGCAGCCCCAGGGATCCGCGGGGCTACACCTTC
J: TRBJ2-7; size: -; length: 17; V: TRBV19; D: TRBD1; CDR3: CASSMEAGGHFTYEQYF; DNA: TGTGCCAGTAGTATGGAGGCAGGGGGCCATTTCACCTACGAGCAGTACTTC
J: TRBJ2-7; size: -; length: 12; V: TRBV28; D: -; CDR3: CASSPLGYEQYF; DNA: TGTGCCAGCAGTCCACTTGGCTACGAGCAGTACTTC
J: TRBJ1-1; size: -; length: 16; V: TRBV5-1; D: TRBD1; CDR3: CASGGGAGQGETEAFF; DNA: TGCGCCAGCGGAGGGGGGGCCGGACAGGGAGAGACTGAAGCTTTCTTT
J: TRBJ2-2; size: -; length: 17; V: TRBV27; D: -; CDR3: CASPPSGAAQNTGELFF; DNA: TGTGCCAGCCCCCCATCGGGCGCAGCTCAGAACACCGGGGAGCTGTTTTTT
J: TRBJ1-2; size: -; length: 13; V: TRBV24-1; D: TRBD1; CDR3: CATSDQGQAGYTF; DNA: TGTGCCACCAGTGATCAGGGACAGGCTGGCTACACCTTC
J: TRBJ1-2; size: -; length: 13; V: TRBV11-2; D: -; CDR3: CASSSTGPYGYTF; DNA: TGTGCCAGCAGCTCGACAGGTCCCTATGGCTACACCTTC
J: TRBJ2-5; size: -; length: 15; V: TRBV7-8; D: -; CDR3: CASKFGTGRQETQYF; DNA: TGTGCCAGCAAGTTTGGGACGGGAAGACAAGAGACCCAGTACTTC
J: TRBJ2-5; size: -; length: 16; V: TRBV11-3; D: TRBD2; CDR3: CASSLGLAGVQETQYF; DNA: TGTGCCAGCAGCTTGGGACTAGCGGGAGTACAGGAGACCCAGTACTTC